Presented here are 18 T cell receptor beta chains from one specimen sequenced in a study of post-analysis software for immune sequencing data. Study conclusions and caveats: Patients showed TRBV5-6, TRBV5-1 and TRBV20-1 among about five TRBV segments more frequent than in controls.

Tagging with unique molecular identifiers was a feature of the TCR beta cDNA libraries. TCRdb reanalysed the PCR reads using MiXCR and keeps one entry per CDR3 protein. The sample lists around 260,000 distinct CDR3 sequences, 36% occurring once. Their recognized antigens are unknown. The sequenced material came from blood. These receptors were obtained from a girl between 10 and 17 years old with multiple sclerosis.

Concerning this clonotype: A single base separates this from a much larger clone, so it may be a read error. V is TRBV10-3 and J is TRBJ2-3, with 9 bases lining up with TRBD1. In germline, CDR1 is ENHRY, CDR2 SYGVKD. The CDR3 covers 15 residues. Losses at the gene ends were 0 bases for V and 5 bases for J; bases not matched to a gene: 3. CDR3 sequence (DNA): TGTGCCATCAGTGAGTCGACAGGGGGTATAGATACGCAGTATTTT. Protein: CAISESTGGIDTQYF.

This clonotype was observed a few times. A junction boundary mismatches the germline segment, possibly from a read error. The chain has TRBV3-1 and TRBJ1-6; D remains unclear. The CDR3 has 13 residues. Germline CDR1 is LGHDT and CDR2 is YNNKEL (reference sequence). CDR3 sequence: CASSQDLASPLHF. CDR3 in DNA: TGCGCCAGCAGCCAAGATCTTGCCTCACCCCTCCACTTT.

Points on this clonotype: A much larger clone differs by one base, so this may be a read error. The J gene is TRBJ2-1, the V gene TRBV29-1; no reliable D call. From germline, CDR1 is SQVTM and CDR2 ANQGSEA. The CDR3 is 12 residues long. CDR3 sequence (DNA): TGCAGCGGTGAAGGCAGAGACAATGAGCAGTTCTTC. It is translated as CSGEGRDNEQFF.

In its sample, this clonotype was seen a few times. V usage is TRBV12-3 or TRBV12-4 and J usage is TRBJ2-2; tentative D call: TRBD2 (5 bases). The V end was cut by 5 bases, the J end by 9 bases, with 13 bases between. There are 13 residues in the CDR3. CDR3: CASSPSSGRELFF. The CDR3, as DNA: TGTGCCAGCAGTCCTAGCTCGGGCCGGGAGCTGTTTTTT.

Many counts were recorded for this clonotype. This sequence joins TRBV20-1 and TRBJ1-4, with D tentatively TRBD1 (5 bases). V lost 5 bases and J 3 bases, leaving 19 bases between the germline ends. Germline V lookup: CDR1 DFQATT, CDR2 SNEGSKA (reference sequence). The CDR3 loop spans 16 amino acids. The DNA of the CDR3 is TGCAGTGCTGGATCACCGGGCAGGGCAGCTAATGAAAAACTGTTTTTT. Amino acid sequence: CSAGSPGRAANEKLFF.

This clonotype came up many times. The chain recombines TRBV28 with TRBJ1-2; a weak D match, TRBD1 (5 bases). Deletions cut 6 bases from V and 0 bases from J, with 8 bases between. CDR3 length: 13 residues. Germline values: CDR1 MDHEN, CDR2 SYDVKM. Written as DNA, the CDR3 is TGTGCCAGCAGCCAGGGAGCTAACTATGGCTACACCTTC. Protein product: CASSQGANYGYTF.

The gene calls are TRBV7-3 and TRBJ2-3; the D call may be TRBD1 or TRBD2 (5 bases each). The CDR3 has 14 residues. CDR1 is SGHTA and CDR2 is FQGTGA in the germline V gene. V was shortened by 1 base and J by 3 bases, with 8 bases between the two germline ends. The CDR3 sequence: CASSLNWGTDTQYF. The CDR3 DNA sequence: TGTGCCAGCAGCTTAAATTGGGGGACAGATACGCAGTATTTT.

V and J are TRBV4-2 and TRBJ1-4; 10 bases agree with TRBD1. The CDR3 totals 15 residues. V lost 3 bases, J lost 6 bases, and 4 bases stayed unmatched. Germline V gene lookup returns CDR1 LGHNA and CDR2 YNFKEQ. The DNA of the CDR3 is TGTGCCAGCAGCCAGGCCGGGACAGGGGATGAAAAACTGTTTTTT. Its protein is CASSQAGTGDEKLFF.

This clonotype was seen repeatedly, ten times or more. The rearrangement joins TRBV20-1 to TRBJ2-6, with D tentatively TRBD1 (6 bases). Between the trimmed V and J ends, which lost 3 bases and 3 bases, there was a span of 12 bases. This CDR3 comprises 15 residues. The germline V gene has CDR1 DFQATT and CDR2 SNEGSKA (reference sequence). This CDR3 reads CSARTTGFGANVLTF. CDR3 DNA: TGCAGTGCTAGGACAACAGGGTTTGGGGCCAACGTCCTGACTTTC.

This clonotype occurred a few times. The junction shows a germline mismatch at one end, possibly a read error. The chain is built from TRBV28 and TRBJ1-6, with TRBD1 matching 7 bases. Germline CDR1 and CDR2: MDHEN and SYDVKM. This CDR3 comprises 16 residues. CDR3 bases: TGTGTCAGCAGTCCCACCCGACAGGGAACAAATTCACCCCTCCACTTT. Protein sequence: CVSSPTRQGTNSPLHF.

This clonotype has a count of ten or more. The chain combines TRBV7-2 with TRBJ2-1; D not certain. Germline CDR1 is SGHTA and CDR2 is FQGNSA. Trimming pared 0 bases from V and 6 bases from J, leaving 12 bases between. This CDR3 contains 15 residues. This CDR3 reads CASSLARTSTNEQFF. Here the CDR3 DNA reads TGTGCCAGCAGCTTAGCTAGAACGTCGACCAATGAGCAGTTCTTC.

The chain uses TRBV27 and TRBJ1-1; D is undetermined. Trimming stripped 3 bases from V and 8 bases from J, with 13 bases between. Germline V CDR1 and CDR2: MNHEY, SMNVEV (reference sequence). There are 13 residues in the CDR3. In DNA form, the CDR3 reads TGTGCCAGCAGTTTCTTAGAACGGTCGGAAGCTTTCTTT. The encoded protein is CASSFLERSEAFF.

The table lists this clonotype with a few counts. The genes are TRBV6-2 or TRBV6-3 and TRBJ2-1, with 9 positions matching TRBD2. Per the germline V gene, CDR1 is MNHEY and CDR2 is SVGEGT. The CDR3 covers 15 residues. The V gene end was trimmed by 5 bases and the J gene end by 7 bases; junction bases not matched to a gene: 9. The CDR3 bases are TGTGCCAGCAGTGGGCCGGGACTAGCTTGGAATGAGCAGTTCTTC. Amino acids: CASSGPGLAWNEQFF.

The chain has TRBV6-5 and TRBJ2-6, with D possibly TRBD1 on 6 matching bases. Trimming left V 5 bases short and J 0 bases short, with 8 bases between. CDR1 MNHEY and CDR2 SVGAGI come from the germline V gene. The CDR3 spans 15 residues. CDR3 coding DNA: TGTGCCAGCAGTGGACAGTACTCTGGGGCCAACGTCCTGACTTTC. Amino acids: CASSGQYSGANVLTF.

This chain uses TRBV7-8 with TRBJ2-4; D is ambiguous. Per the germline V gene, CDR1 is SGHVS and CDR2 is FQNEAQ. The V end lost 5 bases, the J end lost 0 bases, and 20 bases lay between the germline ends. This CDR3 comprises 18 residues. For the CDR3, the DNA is TGTGCCAGCAGCCCCTACGGGCCCCGGAACCTAGCCAAAAACATTCAGTACTTC. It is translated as CASSPYGPRNLAKNIQYF.

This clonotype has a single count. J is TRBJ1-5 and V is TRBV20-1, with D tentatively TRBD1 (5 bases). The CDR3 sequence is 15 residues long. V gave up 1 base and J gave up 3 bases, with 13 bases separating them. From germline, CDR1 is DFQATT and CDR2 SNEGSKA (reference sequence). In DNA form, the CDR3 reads TGCAGTGCTAGAGCTCCGGGACTGACCAATCAGCCCCAGCATTTT. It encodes CSARAPGLTNQPQHF.

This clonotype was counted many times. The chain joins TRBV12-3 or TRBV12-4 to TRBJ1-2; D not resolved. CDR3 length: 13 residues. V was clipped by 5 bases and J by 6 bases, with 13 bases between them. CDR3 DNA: TGTGCCAGCAGTACCCGGACTACCCATGGCTACACCTTC. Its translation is CASSTRTTHGYTF.

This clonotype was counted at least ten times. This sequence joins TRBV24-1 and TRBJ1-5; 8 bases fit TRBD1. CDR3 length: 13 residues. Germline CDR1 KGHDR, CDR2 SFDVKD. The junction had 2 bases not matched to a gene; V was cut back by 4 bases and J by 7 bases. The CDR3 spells CATSDRGQQPQHF. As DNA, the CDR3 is TGTGCCACCAGTGACAGGGGGCAACAGCCCCAGCATTTT.